These T cell receptor beta chains were read from a single sample in a study of T-cell reconstitution after alpha-beta-depleted transplantation in children. TCRdb re-called the PCR reads with MiXCR, one entry per CDR3 protein. The sample has fewer than 550,000 distinct CDR3 sequences; 15% to 20% are singletons. Sample: PBMCs, mostly from graft donor cells, taken 360 days after TCRalphabeta/CD19-depleted stem cell transplant. These receptors were collected from a boy under two years old who had a stem cell transplant for Wiskott-Aldrich syndrome, so the T cells may come from the graft donor. Each CDR3 is given with its conserved first and last residue. D genes are given only for firm matches. Clone size is stated in some rows and not others, as once, few, many or a class when expanded.

DNA,CDR3,V,size,J,D
TGTGCCACCGCAGCGGGCAACACAGATACGCAGTATTTT,CATAAGNTDTQYF,TRBV10-3,.,TRBJ2-3,.
TGCGCCAGCAGCCAAGATTTGTCTAGCGGTTCCTACGAGCAGTACTTC,CASSQDLSSGSYEQYF,TRBV4-3,few,TRBJ2-7,TRBD2
TGTGCCAGCAGTTTCCGAGGAGAGAACACTGAAGCTTTCTTT,CASSFRGENTEAFF,TRBV12-3/TRBV12-4,few,TRBJ1-1,.
TGTGCCATCAGCCCCGGGGACGTCCGAGCCAAAAACATTCAGTACTTC,CAISPGDVRAKNIQYF,TRBV10-3,.,TRBJ2-4,.
TGTGCCATCAGGGGGGGAAGGGGCAATCAGCCCCAGCATTTT,CAIRGGRGNQPQHF,TRBV10-3,few,TRBJ1-5,.
TGCAGTGCTAGGGTAGGGCAGTCAGAGCAGTACTTC,CSARVGQSEQYF,TRBV20-1,.,TRBJ2-7,.
TGTGCCACCAGCAGAGTTGAGAATGAGCAGTTCTTC,CATSRVENEQFF,TRBV15,few,TRBJ2-1,.
TGTGCCAGCAGCCGGGACTTAGCCGGGGAGCTGTTTTTT,CASSRDLAGELFF,TRBV12-3/TRBV12-4,.,TRBJ2-2,.
TGCGCCAGCAGCTTGGTATCTGAGACCCAGTACTTC,CASSLVSETQYF,TRBV5-1,many,TRBJ2-5,.
TGCGCCAGCAGCCACAAGTGGGACAAGCCGTCAGATACGCAGTATTTT,CASSHKWDKPSDTQYF,TRBV5-1,.,TRBJ2-3,.
TGTGCCAGCAGCTTACCCGACCACAATGAGCAGTTCTTC,CASSLPDHNEQFF,TRBV7-9,.,TRBJ2-1,.
TGCAGTGCTAGAGATCGGACTAGCGGGGGCCCGGAGTTCTTC,CSARDRTSGGPEFF,TRBV20-1,.,TRBJ2-1,TRBD2
TGCAGTGCTAGAGATGCAGACTACGTTGGGGAGCTGTTTTTT,CSARDADYVGELFF,TRBV20-1,.,TRBJ2-2,.
TGTGCCAGCAGTTACCGGCGGGACACTCTAAACGCCCAAGAGACCCAGTACTTC,CASSYRRDTLNAQETQYF,TRBV6-5,once,TRBJ2-5,.